One sample yielded the 20 T cell receptor beta chains listed below, sequenced in a study of shared clonotypes between healthy human individuals. This table comes from immunoSEQ multiplex PCR, and its TCRdb copy is limited to in-frame clones, with some not included. The sample consists of approximately 2,000,000 clones, approximately 90% of them appearing once. The specimen sequenced was naive CD4+ T cells from PBMCs. Stated subset: CD45RA+ positively selected. These receptors all stem from a man between 18 and 35 years old in good health. Some clones in this sample may be carry-over from other donors' samples.

This chain joins TRBV5-1 and TRBJ1-1; 10 positions match TRBD1. CDR3 length equals 15 residues. Per germline, CDR1 SGHRS and CDR2 YFSETQ. The junction had 8 bases not matched to a gene; V was cut back by 5 bases and J by 4 bases. CDR3 nucleotides: TGCGCCAGCAGGTACGGACAGGGGGAGTTCACTGAAGCTTTCTTT. Translating it yields CASRYGQGEFTEAFF.

The CDR3 reads CASGDRVASNEQFF. The CDR3 DNA sequence: TGTGCCAGCGGCGACAGGGTGGCTTCGAATGAGCAGTTCTTC. The V gene is TRBV2, the J gene TRBJ2-1; 7 bases fit TRBD1. Germline V CDR1 and CDR2: SNHLY, FYNNEI. The CDR3 contains 14 residues. V dropped 8 bases and J dropped 7; count of bases not matched to a gene: 11.

This clone was picked up a small number of times. Other nucleotide sequences from this sample produce the same CDR3. The chain carries TRBV30 and TRBJ1-5; the D is unclear. The V gene's germline CDR1 is GTSNPN and CDR2 SVGIG (reference sequence). The CDR3 loop spans 13 amino acids. Trimming removed 0 bases from V and 7 bases from J, with 10 bases in between. The CDR3 region has the DNA TGTGCCTGGAGTGTACGTGCGGGCCAGCCCCAGCATTTT. Translation: CAWSVRAGQPQHF.

The V and J genes are TRBV4-1 and TRBJ2-1; 12 bases line up with TRBD2. V gave up 6 bases and J gave up 7 bases; unmatched junction bases: 4. This CDR3 region has 14 residues. Germline V gene lookup returns CDR1 MGHRA and CDR2 YSYEKL. CDR3 protein: CASRRLAGVNEQFF. The CDR3 bases are TGCGCCAGCAGAAGACTAGCGGGAGTTAATGAGCAGTTCTTC.

V is TRBV28 and J is TRBJ2-2, with D perhaps TRBD2 (5 bases). V was clipped by 6 bases and J by 9 bases, with 20 bases between them. Germline V lookup: CDR1 MDHEN, CDR2 SYDVKM. This CDR3 is 15 amino acids long. The DNA for the CDR3 is TGTGCCAGCAGCTCCCCAACCGGGGTCACGAGGGAGCTGTTTTTT. Encoded protein: CASSSPTGVTRELFF.

The rearrangement links TRBV2 to TRBJ2-2; TRBD2 matches 9 bases. Germline-derived CDR1 and CDR2 are SNHLY and FYNNEI. The CDR3 has 15 amino acids. V lost 10 bases and J lost 1; bases outside the gene matches: 7. The CDR3 spells CATRQTSGNTGELFF. The CDR3 DNA follows: TGTGCCACCAGACAGACTAGCGGGAACACCGGGGAGCTGTTTTTT.

The V gene is TRBV5-6, the J gene TRBJ2-7, with D possibly TRBD2 on 6 matching bases. Looked up from germline, CDR1 is SGHDT and CDR2 is YYEEEE. This CDR3 is 15 amino acids long. The ends were cut back, 4 bases at V and 4 bases at J, with 18 bases in the middle. The CDR3 protein is CASSLALRGSYEQYF. In DNA, the CDR3 is TGTGCCAGCAGCCTGGCGTTACGGGGGAGTTACGAGCAGTACTTC.

The rearrangement uses TRBV25-1 and TRBJ1-1; a possible D gene is TRBD1 (6 bases). CDR3 length: 14 amino acids. Between the trimmed V and J ends, which lost 4 bases and 6 bases, there was a span of 15 bases. Germline assignment: CDR1 MGHDK and CDR2 SYGVNS. CDR3 nucleotide sequence: TGTGCCAGCAGTGCAAATGCCAGGGGACCTGAAGCTTTCTTT. Its translation: CASSANARGPEAFF.

This clone was found once. This CDR3 is CASSQVTTPSTDTQYF. The CDR3 DNA sequence: TGCGCCAGCAGCCAAGTGACTACACCCAGCACAGATACGCAGTATTTT. This chain links TRBV4-1 with TRBJ2-3, with a tentative D call TRBD2 (5 bases). Trimming removed 1 base at V and 0 bases at J, with 11 bases between. Germline values: CDR1 MGHRA, CDR2 YSYEKL. The CDR3 is made up of 16 amino acids.

The chain carries TRBV29-1 and TRBJ2-1, with D tentatively TRBD1 (7 bases). The V end was cut by 6 bases, the J end by 7 bases, with 16 bases between. Germline-derived CDR1 and CDR2 are SQVTM and ANQGSEA. This CDR3 region has 13 residues. For the CDR3, the DNA is TGCAGCGTAATAAAACAGGGGAGGAATGAGCAGTTCTTC. It yields the protein CSVIKQGRNEQFF.

The rearrangement links TRBV11-2 to TRBJ2-2; the D is unclear. CDR1 is SGHAT, CDR2 FQNNGV, per germline. This CDR3 comprises 14 residues. The V end was cut by 4 bases, the J end by 7 bases, with 13 bases between. The CDR3 reads CASSSHQLGGELFF. The CDR3 coding sequence is TGTGCCAGCAGCTCACACCAATTGGGCGGGGAGCTGTTTTTT.

This clone was counted once. The chain has TRBV6-5 and TRBJ2-2; no definite D call. There are 14 residues in the CDR3. V lost 0 bases, J lost 7 bases, and 9 bases lay in between. CDR1 is MNHEY, CDR2 SVGAGI, per germline. In DNA, the CDR3 is TGTGCCAGCAGTTACTCGATGTTCGACGGGGAGCTGTTTTTT. It codes for CASSYSMFDGELFF.

This rearrangement joins TRBV5-1 to TRBJ2-1; D gene unclear. Germline assignment: CDR1 SGHRS and CDR2 YFSETQ. The CDR3 length is 13 residues. V shed 0 bases and J shed 8 bases, with 9 bases lying between them. The CDR3 here is CASSLAVSYEQFF. DNA for the CDR3: TGCGCCAGCAGCTTGGCGGTGTCGTATGAGCAGTTCTTC.

The genes are TRBV9 and TRBJ2-3; 7 bases agree with TRBD1. Germline trimming cut 3 bases from V and 6 bases from J; bases unmatched to any gene: 10. The germline gives CDR1 SGDLS, CDR2 YYNGEE. The CDR3 extends over 15 amino acids. The CDR3 region has the DNA TGTGCCAGCAGCGGACAGGGCCTAGGGTTGGATACGCAGTATTTT. Residues: CASSGQGLGLDTQYF. Filled out from reference TRBV9 and TRBJ2-3, the complete variable domain reads DSGVTQTPKHLITATGQRVTLRCSPRSGDLSVYWYQQSLDQGLQFLIQYYNGEERAKGNILERFSAQQFPDLHSELNLSSLELGDSALYFCASSGQGLGLDTQYFGPGTRLTVL.

V usage is TRBV28 and J usage is TRBJ1-6; 9 positions match TRBD1. This CDR3 region has 15 residues. CDR1 and CDR2 (germline): MDHEN, SYDVKM. V shed 2 bases and J 9 bases; nucleotides not matched to a gene: 5. In nucleotides, the CDR3 is TGTGCCAGCAGTTTAACACAGGGGGCTTTTTCACCCCTCCACTTT. This codes for CASSLTQGAFSPLHF.

The chain combines TRBV28 with TRBJ2-1, with D maybe TRBD2 (6 bases). The CDR3 sequence is 17 residues long. Trimming took 8 bases from V and 0 from J, leaving 20 bases between them. Germline values: CDR1 MDHEN, CDR2 SYDVKM. The DNA for the CDR3 is TGTGCCAGCCCTCCCCCCGGGCTAGCGATCTCCTACAATGAGCAGTTCTTC. Translating gives CASPPPGLAISYNEQFF.

This chain uses TRBV28 with TRBJ2-3; 7 nucleotides line up with TRBD1. The CDR3 contains 14 residues. Germline V gene sequence: CDR1 MDHEN, CDR2 SYDVKM. With 6 bases clipped from V and 1 base from J, the junction kept 4 bases outside the gene matches. The DNA for the CDR3 is TGTGCCAGCAGCAAAGACAGGGGCACAGATACGCAGTATTTT. Its protein is CASSKDRGTDTQYF.

The rearrangement links TRBV7-9 to TRBJ1-5, with TRBD1 matching 9 bases. The CDR3 is 15 amino acids. CDR1 is SEHNR, CDR2 FQNEAQ, per germline (reference sequence). After removal of 5 bases from V and 5 bases from J, the junction contained 7 bases not matched to a gene. The CDR3 spells CASSPGTGKDQPQHF. The CDR3 DNA reads TGTGCCAGCAGCCCGGGGACAGGGAAGGATCAGCCCCAGCATTTT.

The gene calls are TRBV18 and TRBJ2-7, with D perhaps TRBD2 (6 bases). V lost 2 bases and J lost 3, with 17 bases in between. CDR1 and CDR2 from the germline V gene are KGHSH and LQKENI. This CDR3 is built from 16 residues. This CDR3 is CASSPAGTVDLYEQYF. CDR3 nucleotides: TGTGCCAGCTCACCAGCGGGGACGGTGGACCTCTACGAGCAGTACTTC.

The sample holds a few counts of this clone. This sequence joins TRBV4-1 and TRBJ2-7, with D possibly TRBD2 on 7 matching bases. The CDR3 covers 15 residues. Germline values: CDR1 MGHRA, CDR2 YSYEKL. V was clipped by 4 bases and J by 1 base, with 14 bases between them. The CDR3 bases are TGCGCCAGCAGCCGACGGAGCGGGACATCCTACGAGCAGTACTTC. Translated, it gives CASSRRSGTSYEQYF.